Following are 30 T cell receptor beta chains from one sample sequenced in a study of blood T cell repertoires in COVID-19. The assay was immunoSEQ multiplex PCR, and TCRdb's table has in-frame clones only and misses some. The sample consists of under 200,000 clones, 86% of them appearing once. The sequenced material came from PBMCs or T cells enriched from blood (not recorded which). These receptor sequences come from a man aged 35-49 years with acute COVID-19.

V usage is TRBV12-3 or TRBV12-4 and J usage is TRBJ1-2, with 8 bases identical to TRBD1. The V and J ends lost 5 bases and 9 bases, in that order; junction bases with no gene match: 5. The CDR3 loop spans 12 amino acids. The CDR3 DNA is TGTGCCAGCAGTCCAGGGGGCCTGAGCTACACCTTC. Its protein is CASSPGGLSYTF.

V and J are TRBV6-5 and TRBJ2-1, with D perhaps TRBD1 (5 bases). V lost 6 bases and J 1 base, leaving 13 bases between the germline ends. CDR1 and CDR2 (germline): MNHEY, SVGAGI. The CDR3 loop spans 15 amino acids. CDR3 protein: CASSRLTASYNEQFF. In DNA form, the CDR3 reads TGTGCCAGCAGCCGGCTGACAGCGTCCTACAATGAGCAGTTCTTC.

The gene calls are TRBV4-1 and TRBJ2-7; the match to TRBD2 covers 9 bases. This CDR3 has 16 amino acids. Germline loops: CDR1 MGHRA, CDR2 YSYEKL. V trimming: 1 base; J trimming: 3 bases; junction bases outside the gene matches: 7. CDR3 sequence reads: CASSQGVPSGNYEQYF. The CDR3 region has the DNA TGCGCCAGCAGCCAAGGGGTTCCTAGCGGGAACTACGAGCAGTACTTC.

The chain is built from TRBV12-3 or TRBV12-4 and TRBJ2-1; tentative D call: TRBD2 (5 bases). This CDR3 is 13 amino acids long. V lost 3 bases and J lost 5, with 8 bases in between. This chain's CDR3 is CASSLSGNNEQFF. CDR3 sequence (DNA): TGTGCCAGCAGTTTGTCGGGAAACAATGAGCAGTTCTTC.

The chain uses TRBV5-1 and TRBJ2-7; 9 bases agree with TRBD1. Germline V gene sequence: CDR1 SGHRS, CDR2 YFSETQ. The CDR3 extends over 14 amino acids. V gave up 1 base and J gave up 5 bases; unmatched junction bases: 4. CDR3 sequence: CASSLRDRAHEQYF. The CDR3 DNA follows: TGCGCCAGCAGCTTGCGGGACAGGGCCCACGAGCAGTACTTC.

For the CDR3, the DNA is TGTGCCAGCAGTTCGGGACAGGGGAGCAACCCCCAGCATTTT. Amino acid sequence: CASSSGQGSNPQHF. The rearrangement joins TRBV28 to TRBJ1-5; 10 nucleotides line up with TRBD1. The trim removed 4 bases at V and 10 bases at J, leaving 7 bases unmatched. CDR1 MDHEN and CDR2 SYDVKM come from the germline V gene. This CDR3 region has 14 residues.

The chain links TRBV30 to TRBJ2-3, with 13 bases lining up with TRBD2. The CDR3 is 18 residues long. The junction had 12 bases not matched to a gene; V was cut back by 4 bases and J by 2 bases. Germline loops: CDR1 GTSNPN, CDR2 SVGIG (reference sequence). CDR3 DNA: TGTGCCTGGACCCATCCTACTAGCGGGAGGGCCGTCACAGATACGCAGTATTTT. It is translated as CAWTHPTSGRAVTDTQYF.

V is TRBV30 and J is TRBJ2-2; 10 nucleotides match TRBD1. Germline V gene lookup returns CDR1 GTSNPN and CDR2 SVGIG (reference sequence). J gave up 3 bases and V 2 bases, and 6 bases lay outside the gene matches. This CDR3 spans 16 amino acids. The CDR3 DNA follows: TGTGCCTGGAGTACATGGGGACAGGGGTACACCGGGGAGCTGTTTTTT. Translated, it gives CAWSTWGQGYTGELFF.

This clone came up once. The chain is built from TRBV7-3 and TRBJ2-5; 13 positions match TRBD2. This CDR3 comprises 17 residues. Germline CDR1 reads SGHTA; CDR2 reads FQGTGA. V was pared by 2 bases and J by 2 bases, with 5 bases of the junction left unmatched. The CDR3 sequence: CASSLPGLAGEQETQYF. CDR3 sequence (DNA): TGTGCCAGCAGCTTACCTGGACTAGCGGGAGAACAAGAGACCCAGTACTTC.

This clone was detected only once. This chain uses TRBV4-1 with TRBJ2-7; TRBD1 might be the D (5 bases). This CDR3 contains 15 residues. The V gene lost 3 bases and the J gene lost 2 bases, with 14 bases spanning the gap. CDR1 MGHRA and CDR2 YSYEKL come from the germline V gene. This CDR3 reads CASSHRVQGAYEQYF. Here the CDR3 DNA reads TGCGCCAGCAGCCATCGGGTTCAGGGTGCCTACGAGCAGTACTTC.

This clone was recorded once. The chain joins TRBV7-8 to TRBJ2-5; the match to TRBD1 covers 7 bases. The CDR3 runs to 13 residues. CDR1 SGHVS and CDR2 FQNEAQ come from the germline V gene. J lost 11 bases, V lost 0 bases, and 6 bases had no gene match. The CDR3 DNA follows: TGTGCCAGCAGCTTAGCGGCAGGGGGAATTCAGTACTTC. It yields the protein CASSLAAGGIQYF.

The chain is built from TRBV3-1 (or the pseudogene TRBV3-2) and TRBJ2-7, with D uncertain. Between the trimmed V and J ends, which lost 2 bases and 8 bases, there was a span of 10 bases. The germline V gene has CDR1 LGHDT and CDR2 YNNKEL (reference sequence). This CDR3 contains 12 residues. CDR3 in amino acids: CASSQTPPKQYF. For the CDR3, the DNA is TGTGCCAGCAGCCAAACACCTCCCAAGCAGTACTTC.

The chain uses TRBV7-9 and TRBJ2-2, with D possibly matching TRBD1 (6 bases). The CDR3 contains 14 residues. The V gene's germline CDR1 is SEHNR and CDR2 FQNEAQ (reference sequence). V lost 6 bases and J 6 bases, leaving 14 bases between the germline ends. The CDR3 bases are TGTGCCAGCAGGGGTACAGGGCACGCCGGGGAGCTGTTTTTT. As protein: CASRGTGHAGELFF.

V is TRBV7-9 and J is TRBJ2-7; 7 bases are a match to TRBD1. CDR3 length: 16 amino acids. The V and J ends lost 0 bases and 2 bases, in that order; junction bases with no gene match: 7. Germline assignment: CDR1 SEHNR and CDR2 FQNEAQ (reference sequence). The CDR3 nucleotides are TGTGCCAGCAGCTTAGCTGGGGGCCAGGGGGCCTACGAGCAGTACTTC. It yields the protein CASSLAGGQGAYEQYF.

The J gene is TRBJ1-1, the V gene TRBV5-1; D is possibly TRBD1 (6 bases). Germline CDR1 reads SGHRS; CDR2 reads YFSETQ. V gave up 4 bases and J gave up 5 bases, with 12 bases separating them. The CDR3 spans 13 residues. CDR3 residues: CASSPNRETEAFF. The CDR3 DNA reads TGCGCCAGCAGCCCGAACAGGGAAACTGAAGCTTTCTTT.

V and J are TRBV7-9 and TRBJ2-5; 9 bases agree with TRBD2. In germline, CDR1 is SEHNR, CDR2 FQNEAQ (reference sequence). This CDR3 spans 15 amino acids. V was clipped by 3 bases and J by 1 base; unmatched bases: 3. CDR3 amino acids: CASSFASGTQETQYF. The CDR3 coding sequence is TGTGCCAGCAGCTTCGCTAGCGGGACCCAAGAGACCCAGTACTTC.

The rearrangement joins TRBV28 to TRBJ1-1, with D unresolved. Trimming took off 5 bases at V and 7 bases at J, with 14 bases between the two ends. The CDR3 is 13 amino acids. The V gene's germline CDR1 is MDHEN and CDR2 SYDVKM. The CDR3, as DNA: TGTGCCAGCAGTACCACACTCCGGAGTGAAGCTTTCTTT. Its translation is CASSTTLRSEAFF.

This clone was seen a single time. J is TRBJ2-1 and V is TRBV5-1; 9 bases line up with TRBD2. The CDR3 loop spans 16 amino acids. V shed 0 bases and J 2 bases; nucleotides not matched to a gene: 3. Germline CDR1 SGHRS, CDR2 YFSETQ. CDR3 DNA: TGCGCCAGCAGCTTGGTTCCTAGCGGGACCTACAATGAGCAGTTCTTC. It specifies CASSLVPSGTYNEQFF.

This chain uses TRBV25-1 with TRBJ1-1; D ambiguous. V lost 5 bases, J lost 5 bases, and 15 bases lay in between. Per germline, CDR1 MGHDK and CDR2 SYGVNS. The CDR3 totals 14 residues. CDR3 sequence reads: CASSPAGLVTEAFF. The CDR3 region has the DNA TGTGCCAGCAGTCCGGCAGGCCTCGTGACTGAAGCTTTCTTT.

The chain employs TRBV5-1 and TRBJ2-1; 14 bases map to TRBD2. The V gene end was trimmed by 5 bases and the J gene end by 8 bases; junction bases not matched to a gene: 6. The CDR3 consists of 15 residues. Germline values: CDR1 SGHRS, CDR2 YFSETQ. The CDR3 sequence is CASRTGTSGSHEQFF. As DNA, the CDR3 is TGCGCCAGCAGAACCGGGACTAGCGGGAGTCATGAGCAGTTCTTC.

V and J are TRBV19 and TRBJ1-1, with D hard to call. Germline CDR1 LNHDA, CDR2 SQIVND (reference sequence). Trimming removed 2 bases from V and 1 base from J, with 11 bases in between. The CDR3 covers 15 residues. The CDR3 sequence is CASSIRSLGNTEAFF. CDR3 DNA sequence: TGTGCCAGTAGTATACGGTCCCTTGGGAACACTGAAGCTTTCTTT.

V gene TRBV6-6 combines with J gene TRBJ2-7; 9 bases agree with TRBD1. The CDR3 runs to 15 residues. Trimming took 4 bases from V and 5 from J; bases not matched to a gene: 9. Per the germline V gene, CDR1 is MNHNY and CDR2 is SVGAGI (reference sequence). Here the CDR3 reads CASSLNRGPQDEQYF. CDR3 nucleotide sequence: TGTGCCAGCAGTTTGAACAGGGGGCCCCAGGACGAGCAGTACTTC.

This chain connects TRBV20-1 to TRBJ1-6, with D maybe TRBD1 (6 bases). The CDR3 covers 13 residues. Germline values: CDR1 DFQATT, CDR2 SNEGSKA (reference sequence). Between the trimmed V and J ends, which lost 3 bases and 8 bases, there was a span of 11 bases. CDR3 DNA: TGCAGTGCTAGTCAGGGGATGGATTCACCCCTCCACTTT. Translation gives CSASQGMDSPLHF.

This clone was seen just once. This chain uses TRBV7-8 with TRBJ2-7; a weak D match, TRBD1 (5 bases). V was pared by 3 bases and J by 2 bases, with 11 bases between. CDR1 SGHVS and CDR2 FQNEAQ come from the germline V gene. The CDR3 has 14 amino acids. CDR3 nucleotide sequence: TGTGCCAGCAGCTTCGCTGGACACACCTACGAGCAGTACTTC. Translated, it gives CASSFAGHTYEQYF.

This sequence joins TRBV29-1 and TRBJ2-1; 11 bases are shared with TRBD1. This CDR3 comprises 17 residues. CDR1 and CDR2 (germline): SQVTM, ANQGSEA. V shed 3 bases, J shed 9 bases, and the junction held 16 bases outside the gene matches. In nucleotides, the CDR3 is TGCAGCGTTGACTCCCTGCCAGGGACAGGGGGTACGGCTGAGCAGTTCTTC. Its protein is CSVDSLPGTGGTAEQFF.

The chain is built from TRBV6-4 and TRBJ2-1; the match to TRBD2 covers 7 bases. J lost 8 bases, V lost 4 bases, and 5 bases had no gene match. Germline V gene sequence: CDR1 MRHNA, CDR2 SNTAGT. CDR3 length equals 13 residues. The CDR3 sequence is CASSAQGGDEQFF. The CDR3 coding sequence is TGTGCCAGCAGTGCCCAGGGAGGGGATGAGCAGTTCTTC.

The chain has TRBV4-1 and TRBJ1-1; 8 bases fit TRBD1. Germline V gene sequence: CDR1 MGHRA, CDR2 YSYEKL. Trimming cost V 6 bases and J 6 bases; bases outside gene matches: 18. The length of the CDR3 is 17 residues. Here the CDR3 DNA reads TGCGCCAGCAGAAAGTTGGCAGGGGGCGTGGGAGGGCCTGAAGCTTTCTTT. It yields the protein CASRKLAGGVGGPEAFF.

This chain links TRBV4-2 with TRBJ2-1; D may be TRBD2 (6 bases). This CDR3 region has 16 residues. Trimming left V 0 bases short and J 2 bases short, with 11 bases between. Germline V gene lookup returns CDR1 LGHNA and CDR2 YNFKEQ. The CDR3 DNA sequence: TGTGCCAGCAGCCAAGAGGGGGGATCCGCCTACAATGAGCAGTTCTTC. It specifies CASSQEGGSAYNEQFF.

The CDR3 DNA follows: TGTGCCAGCAGCGTTAGCGGGAGGCTGTGGGAGACCCAGTACTTC. This codes for CASSVSGRLWETQYF. V usage is TRBV9 and J usage is TRBJ2-5; 10 nucleotides align to TRBD2. The CDR3 consists of 15 residues. The J segment lost 5 bases and the V segment lost 2 bases, leaving 6 bases of the junction unmatched. The germline V gene has CDR1 SGDLS and CDR2 YYNGEE.

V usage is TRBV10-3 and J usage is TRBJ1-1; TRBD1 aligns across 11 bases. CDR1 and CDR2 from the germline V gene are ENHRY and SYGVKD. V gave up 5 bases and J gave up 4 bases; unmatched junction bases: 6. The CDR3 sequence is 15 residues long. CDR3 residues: CAISRAGTGGTEAFF. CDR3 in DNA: TGTGCCATCAGTCGTGCCGGGACAGGGGGCACTGAAGCTTTCTTT.